This T cell receptor (beta chain) was documented in a study of CD8 T cells in ankylosing spondylitis. Study-level results: The study looked at matched synovial fluid samples from ankylosing spondylitis patients. Disease-linked clones were reported to be significantly enriched there. Seemingly characteristic of ankylosing spondylitis blood was a TCR beta motif consisting of eight highly homologous variants. Earlier studies detected some motif variants in reactive arthritis synovial fluid and blood.

Libraries of TCR beta came from quantitative 5'-RACE with molecular barcodes. A single record per CDR3 protein comes from TCRdb applying MiXCR to the 5' RACE reads. The sample lists about 150,000 distinct CDR3 sequences; around a third were seen once. This clonotype came up a few times. Antigen specificity is unknown. This clonotype originated in a male donor with ankylosing spondylitis. The source material was synovial fluid, either unsorted or a sorted T cell fraction (not recorded which).

CDR3 in amino acids: CASSQLSGEGNEQFF. The DNA for the CDR3 is TGTGCCAGCAGCCAACTATCGGGGGAAGGTAATGAGCAGTTCTTC. The chain is built from TRBV7-8 and TRBJ2-1; D is perhaps TRBD2 (6 bases). Germline V gene sequence: CDR1 SGHVS, CDR2 FQNEAQ. The CDR3 totals 15 residues. V lost 5 bases, J lost 7 bases, and 18 bases lay in between.